The text below deals with one TCR beta chain. The antigen remains unidentified. Libraries for TCRalpha and TCRbeta carried sample barcodes and unique molecular identifiers via 5'RACE. TCRdb fed the 5' RACE reads into MiXCR, producing one record per CDR3 protein. The sample gives some 62,000 distinct CDR3 sequences, less than 9.5% of which show up once; about 1.1% is in the top ten. This sample stems from a study of T-cell memory formation after mild COVID-19. Study-wide results and limits: There was a balanced CD4/CD8 profile in clones contracting day 15 to 85, and later expanders leaned CD4+.

Germline CDR1 SGHRS, CDR2 YFSETQ. With 0 bases removed from V and 4 bases from J, the gap between germline ends came to 11 bases. The CDR3 extends over 15 amino acids. V and J are TRBV5-1 and TRBJ1-3, with D uncertain. This receptor was taken from a young man who had mild COVID-19 (a few samples of this study predate the infection). Cell type and time point are not known. The sequenced sample consisted of PBMCs or a T cell subset sorted from them (not recorded which). The CDR3 reads CASSLESGRGNTIYF. The CDR3 DNA reads as TGCGCCAGCAGCTTGGAGTCTGGTCGCGGAAACACCATATATTTT.